This T cell receptor (beta chain) was recovered during a study of tumor-infiltrating lymphocytes in primary liver carcinoma. Looking at the study overall: All lesions had stage T1-T3 N0M0 and 4.2 to 10 cm widths.

The source material, roughly 18-30 mg of unsorted bulk tissue, was used to co-extract RNA and DNA. Trimming cost V 5 bases and J 3 bases, with 13 bases left between them. This CDR3 is built from 13 residues. The germline V gene encodes CDR1 SQVTM and CDR2 ANQGSEA. Priming with a constant-region primer yielded TCR beta cDNA from around 0.45 ug total RNA. Modified slightly, ARM-PCR produced TCR beta libraries over three nested multiplex PCR rounds. The opening two PCR rounds, around 11 cycles each, paired TRBV1-TRBV30 forward primers with a C-beta reverse primer. TCRdb redid the calling of the multiplex PCR reads with MiXCR, one entry per CDR3 protein. Altogether more than 100,000 distinct CDR3 sequences are present, around 65% being singletons, with the ten largest covering 8.1%.

The source material was tumor-adjacent normal liver tissue. The chain joins TRBV29-1 to TRBJ1-1, with D uncertain. This TCR was recovered from a woman aged 55-70 years with primary liver carcinoma and hepatitis B virus infection. The CDR3 here is CSVTRRLDTEAFF. In DNA, the CDR3 is TGCAGCGTTACTAGACGGTTGGACACTGAAGCTTTCTTT.